This entry features one T cell receptor beta chain sequence. These data originate in a study of blood T cell repertoires in COVID-19. In the study overall: The United States, Italy and Spain were the sources of the acute and convalescent COVID-19 samples. T cells, B-cell-depleted T cells, or PBMCs supplied cDNA or gDNA.

Original analysis: Estimates of nucleated cell counts were drawn from the amplification of reference gene primers. TCRdb keeps only in-frame clones here, not all; method: immunoSEQ multiplex PCR. V and J calls and clone size are given by that table; D and trimming were obtained from the DNA. This sample has tens of thousands of clones, with 86% found just once. The germline CDR1 and CDR2 sequences are SNHLY and FYNNEI. V lost 8 bases and J lost 4; bases outside the gene matches: 13. This CDR3 comprises 16 residues. The V and J genes are TRBV2 and TRBJ1-2; 10 bases are a match to TRBD1. The TCR sequence derives from a human donor with active COVID-19. The donor label of this sample is uncertain. The sample was peripheral blood. The CDR3 is CASQRGTGATGYGYTF. In DNA, the CDR3 is TGTGCCAGCCAAAGGGGGACAGGGGCGACGGGCTATGGCTACACCTTC. The full variable domain, completed using reference TRBV2 and TRBJ1-2, is EPEVTQTPSHQVTQMGQEVILRCVPISNHLYFYWYRQILGQKVEFLVSFYNNEISEKSEIFDDQFSVERPDGSNFTLKIRSTKLEDSAMYFCASQRGTGATGYGYTFGSGTRLTVV.